Following are 18 T cell receptor beta chains from one sample sequenced in a study of cytomegalovirus exposure and HLA in healthy donors. PCR employed 60 Vbeta and 13 Jbeta primers. Profiling relied on immunoSEQ multiplex PCR, and the TCRdb table lists in-frame clones only, not all of them. This table has 150,000 or so clones, roughly 80% appearing once. The sequenced sample consisted of PBMCs. These receptors were obtained from a man aged 50 to 60 in good health and CMV-seropositive.

The V gene is TRBV9, the J gene TRBJ2-1; tentatively, D is TRBD2 (5 bases). The germline V gene encodes CDR1 SGDLS and CDR2 YYNGEE. CDR3 size: 16 residues. V lost 3 bases and J 6 bases, leaving 19 bases between the germline ends. This CDR3 reads CASSGPLAGGTNEQFF. The CDR3 DNA is TGTGCCAGCAGCGGTCCCCTAGCTGGAGGAACCAATGAGCAGTTCTTC.

V is TRBV7-9 and J is TRBJ1-4; D remains ambiguous. The germline V and J ends were trimmed by 2 bases and 0 bases, with 7 bases remaining between them. The length of the CDR3 is 15 residues. Germline V gene sequence: CDR1 SEHNR, CDR2 FQNEAQ (reference sequence). CDR3 amino acids: CASSLPLATNEKLFF. CDR3 in DNA: TGTGCCAGCAGCTTACCTCTTGCAACTAATGAAAAACTGTTTTTT.

This chain uses TRBV20-1 with TRBJ2-1; D is unresolved. CDR1 and CDR2 (germline): DFQATT, SNEGSKA (reference sequence). The germline V and J ends were trimmed by 4 bases and 12 bases, with 10 bases remaining between them. The length of the CDR3 is 10 residues. This CDR3 is CSAILARQFF. CDR3 nucleotide sequence: TGCAGTGCTATATTAGCCAGGCAGTTCTTC.

This clone appeared a few times. V usage is TRBV30 and J usage is TRBJ1-6; D is perhaps TRBD1 (5 bases). V lost 4 bases and J lost 3, with 13 bases in between. Germline CDR1 and CDR2: GTSNPN and SVGIG (reference sequence). The CDR3 contains 15 residues. CDR3 sequence: CAWTKGKGYNSPLHF. DNA for the CDR3: TGTGCCTGGACCAAGGGGAAGGGCTATAATTCACCCCTCCACTTT. Using reference TRBV30 and TRBJ1-6 for the parts outside the CDR3, the full variable domain is SQTIHQWPATLVQPVGSPLSLECTVEGTSNPNLYWYRQAAGRGLQLLFYSVGIGQISSEVPQNLSASRPQDRQFILSSKKLLLSDSGFYLCAWTKGKGYNSPLHFGNGTRLTVT.

This chain joins TRBV27 and TRBJ2-2, with D possibly being TRBD2 (5 bases). This CDR3 is 16 amino acids long. CDR1 MNHEY and CDR2 SMNVEV come from the germline V gene (reference sequence). The V and J ends lost 0 bases and 6 bases respectively, with 14 bases between them. The CDR3 here is CASSLSTRDRPGELFF. In nucleotides, the CDR3 is TGTGCCAGCAGTTTATCGACGAGGGATCGTCCCGGGGAGCTGTTTTTT.

The V gene is TRBV5-1, the J gene TRBJ2-3; 7 bases match TRBD1. The CDR3 length is 12 residues. CDR1 is SGHRS and CDR2 is YFSETQ in the germline V gene. V shed 2 bases, J shed 6 bases, and the junction held 0 bases outside the gene matches. The CDR3 spells CASSLGGDTQYF. CDR3 bases: TGCGCCAGCAGCTTAGGGGGCGATACGCAGTATTTT.

J is TRBJ2-2 and V is TRBV7-9; 9 positions match TRBD2. Unmatched junction bases numbered 3, after V lost 3 bases and J lost 7 bases. The germline CDR1 and CDR2 sequences are SEHNR and FQNEAQ (reference sequence). The CDR3 contains 14 residues. This CDR3 is CASSLKAGGGELFF. DNA of the CDR3: TGTGCCAGCAGCTTGAAAGCGGGGGGCGGGGAGCTGTTTTTT.

The V call is TRBV28, the J call TRBJ1-4; tentative D call: TRBD1 (6 bases). CDR3 length: 16 residues. Germline CDR1 MDHEN, CDR2 SYDVKM. The V end lost 6 bases, the J end lost 0 bases, and 14 bases lay between the germline ends. Written as DNA, the CDR3 is TGTGCCAGCAGCTCCCGGACAGTTGCAACTAATGAAAAACTGTTTTTT. It is translated as CASSSRTVATNEKLFF.

The chain carries TRBV18 and TRBJ1-6; D ambiguous. This CDR3 is built from 14 residues. Germline V gene data show CDR1 as KGHSH and CDR2 as LQKENI. Trimming removed 3 bases from V and 8 bases from J, with 11 bases in between. CDR3 nucleotide sequence: TGTGCCAGCTCACCGGAAAGAGGGCATTCACCCCTCCACTTT. Translated, it gives CASSPERGHSPLHF.

This clone was seen once. The rearrangement joins TRBV15 to TRBJ2-7; weak D call: TRBD1 (6 bases). The germline V gene has CDR1 LNHNV and CDR2 YYDKDF (reference sequence). The CDR3 is made up of 15 amino acids. V was trimmed by 2 bases and J by 4 bases, leaving 15 bases between them. The CDR3 nucleotides are TGTGCCACCAGCAGACAAAACAGGGATGGGTACGAGCAGTACTTC. Translated, it gives CATSRQNRDGYEQYF.

V and J are TRBV2 and TRBJ2-7; 10 bases are a match to TRBD1. The CDR3 is 15 amino acids. With 1 base clipped from V and 6 bases from J, the junction kept 6 bases outside the gene matches. Germline V gene sequence: CDR1 SNHLY, CDR2 FYNNEI. The CDR3 region is CASSEGQGARSEQYF. DNA of the CDR3: TGTGCCAGCAGTGAAGGACAGGGGGCCCGCTCCGAGCAGTACTTC.

The rearrangement joins TRBV6-1 to TRBJ1-5; 7 bases are shared with TRBD1. J gave up 0 bases and V 4 bases, and 12 bases lay outside the gene matches. The CDR3 is 18 amino acids. Germline-derived CDR1 and CDR2 are MNHNS and SASEGT. The chain's CDR3 is CASSAGQVWGGSNQPQHF. The CDR3 DNA follows: TGTGCCAGCAGTGCCGGACAGGTTTGGGGTGGTAGCAATCAGCCCCAGCATTTT.

DNA for the CDR3: TGCGCCAGCAGTTTGACCCCGAGACTAGCCAACAATGAGCAGTTCTTC. Its protein is CASSLTPRLANNEQFF. The rearrangement uses TRBV5-1 and TRBJ2-1, with TRBD2 matching 7 bases. The CDR3 consists of 16 residues. Germline V gene lookup returns CDR1 SGHRS and CDR2 YFSETQ. V lost 5 bases, J lost 5 bases, and 13 bases stayed unmatched. The whole variable domain, remainder taken from reference TRBV5-1 and TRBJ2-1, is KAGVTQTPRYLIKTRGQQVTLSCSPISGHRSVSWYQQTPGQGLQFLFEYFSETQRNKGNFPGRFSGRQFSNSRSEMNVSTLELGDSALYLCASSLTPRLANNEQFFGPGTRLTVL.

This clone was detected only a few times. The chain couples TRBV29-1 to TRBJ2-3; TRBD1 might be the D (5 bases). The CDR3 totals 15 residues. V was trimmed by 0 bases and J by 6 bases, leaving 16 bases between them. The germline CDR1 and CDR2 sequences are SQVTM and ANQGSEA. CDR3 sequence: CSVEDYGSPGDTQYF. The CDR3 nucleotides are TGCAGCGTTGAAGATTATGGTTCTCCAGGGGATACGCAGTATTTT.

The J gene is TRBJ2-3, the V gene TRBV6-4, with 7 nucleotides matching TRBD1. Germline V gives CDR1 MRHNA, CDR2 SNTAGT. With 4 bases clipped from V and 3 bases from J, the junction kept 4 bases outside the gene matches. CDR3 size: 14 residues. CDR3 DNA: TGTGCCAGCAGTGTAGGGGGCTCTACAGATACGCAGTATTTT. Translation gives CASSVGGSTDTQYF.

V gene TRBV7-2 combines with J gene TRBJ2-7, with 7 bases matching TRBD2. The trim removed 2 bases at V and 5 bases at J, leaving 6 bases unmatched. CDR1 is SGHTA, CDR2 FQGNSA, per germline. The CDR3 length is 14 residues. CDR3 bases: TGTGCCAGCAGCTTACGGCGGGAGAGGCACGAGCAGTACTTC. Translation: CASSLRRERHEQYF.

The chain uses TRBV28 and TRBJ1-6, with a tentative D call TRBD1 (6 bases). Trimming took off 4 bases at V and 5 bases at J, with 9 bases between the two ends. The V gene's germline CDR1 is MDHEN and CDR2 SYDVKM. The CDR3 runs 14 residues. For the CDR3, the DNA is TGTGCCAGCAGTTCGGCAGGGGATAATTCACCCCTCCACTTT. This translates into CASSSAGDNSPLHF.

The rearrangement uses TRBV2 and TRBJ1-1; D gene unclear. The germline V and J ends were trimmed by 8 bases and 0 bases, with 7 bases remaining between them. The CDR3 loop spans 12 amino acids. Germline V gives CDR1 SNHLY, CDR2 FYNNEI. CDR3 protein: CASSLMNTEAFF. The CDR3 coding sequence is TGTGCCAGCTCCCTAATGAACACTGAAGCTTTCTTT.